Below are 16 T cell receptor beta chains sequenced from a single sample in a study of T cell responses to AZD1222 COVID-19 vaccine. The protocol was immunoSEQ multiplex PCR, while the TCRdb copy is restricted to in-frame clones and leaves out a portion. The sample lists fewer than 110,000 clones; roughly 87% were seen once. This material consisted of peripheral blood, taken on day 0 of AZD1222 vaccination. These receptors all stem from an adult in good health.

V gene TRBV28 combines with J gene TRBJ2-7, with 7 bases identical to TRBD1. With 3 bases clipped from V and 3 bases from J, the junction kept 5 bases outside the gene matches. Per the germline V gene, CDR1 is MDHEN and CDR2 is SYDVKM. The CDR3 is made up of 14 amino acids. CDR3 sequence: CASSFQTGRYEQYF. The DNA for the CDR3 is TGTGCCAGCAGTTTCCAGACAGGGCGCTACGAGCAGTACTTC.

The chain is built from TRBV24-1 and TRBJ1-6; D uncertain. The germline gives CDR1 KGHDR, CDR2 SFDVKD. With 8 bases removed from V and 8 bases from J, the gap between germline ends came to 21 bases. This CDR3 is 16 amino acids long. CDR3 DNA sequence: TGTGCCACCACCCGGACTGGTCAGAGTGCGGATTCACCCCTCCACTTT. Amino acids: CATTRTGQSADSPLHF.

This clone was seen just once. The CDR3 spells CASSIISDQPQHF. In DNA, the CDR3 is TGTGCCAGTAGTATAATATCCGATCAGCCCCAGCATTTT. The rearrangement joins TRBV19 to TRBJ1-5; no definite D call. Trimming cost V 2 bases and J 5 bases, with 7 bases left between them. Looked up from germline, CDR1 is LNHDA and CDR2 is SQIVND (reference sequence). CDR3 length: 13 residues.

The rearrangement links TRBV2 to TRBJ2-7; the D is unclear. CDR1 is SNHLY, CDR2 FYNNEI, per germline. Trimming cost V 5 bases and J 0 bases, with 11 bases left between them. CDR3 size: 14 residues. The CDR3 protein is CASSYGIPSYEQYF. CDR3 sequence (DNA): TGTGCCAGCAGTTACGGTATCCCCTCCTACGAGCAGTACTTC.

The rearrangement joins TRBV5-1 to TRBJ2-7; 7 nucleotides agree with TRBD2. The germline gives CDR1 SGHRS, CDR2 YFSETQ. The V and J ends lost 6 bases and 6 bases, in that order; junction bases with no gene match: 9. This CDR3 contains 13 residues. The DNA of the CDR3 is TGCGCCAGCAAGTCGTCGGGAGGCGGCGAGCAGTACTTC. The encoded protein is CASKSSGGGEQYF.

The chain has TRBV11-2 and TRBJ1-2, with D maybe TRBD1 (5 bases). Looked up from germline, CDR1 is SGHAT and CDR2 is FQNNGV. The ends were cut back, 0 bases at V and 6 bases at J, with 17 bases in the middle. The CDR3 extends over 16 amino acids. The CDR3 protein is CASSLEPQGYFDGYTF. CDR3 sequence (DNA): TGTGCCAGCAGCTTAGAACCCCAGGGCTATTTCGATGGCTACACCTTC.

V is TRBV9 and J is TRBJ2-6, with 8 bases lining up with TRBD1. Trimming took 0 bases from V and 1 from J; bases not matched to a gene: 3. This CDR3 spans 17 amino acids. Per the germline V gene, CDR1 is SGDLS and CDR2 is YYNGEE. The CDR3 coding sequence is TGTGCCAGCAGCGTAGGCACAGGGGGATCTGGGGCCAACGTCCTGACTTTC. This codes for CASSVGTGGSGANVLTF.

The chain carries TRBV5-1 and TRBJ2-5, with 12 nucleotides matching TRBD2. CDR3 length: 17 amino acids. Germline CDR1 is SGHRS and CDR2 is YFSETQ. V was clipped by 4 bases and J by 5 bases; unmatched bases: 12. CDR3 amino acids: CASSPELAGGPGETQYF. CDR3 nucleotides: TGCGCCAGCAGCCCGGAACTAGCGGGAGGCCCCGGGGAGACCCAGTACTTC.

The chain recombines TRBV9 with TRBJ2-2, with 7 bases matching TRBD2. CDR1 and CDR2 from the germline V gene are SGDLS and YYNGEE. The CDR3 has 15 residues. V was pared by 4 bases and J by 1 base, with 4 bases of the junction left unmatched. CDR3 protein: CASSPREGNTGELFF. CDR3 coding DNA: TGTGCCAGCAGCCCCAGGGAGGGGAACACCGGGGAGCTGTTTTTT. Supplemented by reference TRBV9 and TRBJ2-2, the full variable domain reads DSGVTQTPKHLITATGQRVTLRCSPRSGDLSVYWYQQSLDQGLQFLIQYYNGEERAKGNILERFSAQQFPDLHSELNLSSLELGDSALYFCASSPREGNTGELFFGEGSRLTVL.

The gene calls are TRBV7-2 and TRBJ1-2; D is unclear. Germline assignment: CDR1 SGHTA and CDR2 FQGNSA. V lost 2 bases to trimming and J lost 7 bases, with 14 bases between them. The CDR3 spans 14 residues. In nucleotides, the CDR3 is TGTGCCAGCAGCTTATCGGTCCGGGCCGGTGGCTACACCTTC. This translates into CASSLSVRAGGYTF.

This chain links TRBV10-3 with TRBJ2-7, with D tentatively TRBD1 (6 bases). With 9 bases removed from V and 2 bases from J, the gap between germline ends came to 11 bases. Germline-derived CDR1 and CDR2 are ENHRY and SYGVKD. This CDR3 has 12 residues. The CDR3 reads CAIGQTTYEQYF. The CDR3 nucleotides are TGTGCCATTGGACAGACTACCTACGAGCAGTACTTC.

V and J are TRBV6-5 and TRBJ1-4, with D perhaps TRBD1 (6 bases). This CDR3 comprises 14 residues. V was clipped by 9 bases and J by 5 bases, with 16 bases between them. Germline V gives CDR1 MNHEY, CDR2 SVGAGI. The CDR3 sequence: CARREGQLNEKLFF. The CDR3 DNA is TGTGCCAGGAGGGAGGGACAACTAAATGAAAAACTGTTTTTT.

CDR3 coding DNA: TGTGCCAGTAGTCAACCGGGACAGGGGATGAGGCGATATGGCTACACCTTC. Amino acids: CASSQPGQGMRRYGYTF. The rearrangement joins TRBV19 to TRBJ1-2; 10 positions match TRBD1. The V segment lost 5 bases and the J segment 5 bases; nucleotides outside the gene matches: 14. The CDR3 has 17 amino acids. Germline-derived CDR1 and CDR2 are LNHDA and SQIVND (reference sequence).

This chain connects TRBV7-8 to TRBJ1-2; no clear D. The germline gives CDR1 SGHVS, CDR2 FQNEAQ. The CDR3 has 12 amino acids. Trimming pared 0 bases from V and 8 bases from J, leaving 7 bases between. The CDR3 loop is CASSLAGGGYTF. CDR3 DNA sequence: TGTGCCAGCAGCTTAGCGGGCGGAGGCTACACCTTC.

This clone was seen only once. The genes are TRBV19 and TRBJ1-1, with D possibly TRBD1 on 6 matching bases. Germline assignment: CDR1 LNHDA and CDR2 SQIVND (reference sequence). This CDR3 contains 15 residues. Trimming removed 5 bases at V and 1 base at J, with 14 bases between. CDR3 nucleotide sequence: TGTGCCAGTAGTTTACCCCGGGACAAGAACACTGAAGCTTTCTTT. It yields the protein CASSLPRDKNTEAFF.

This clone was seen more than once but under ten times. The genes are TRBV11-3 and TRBJ2-3; D ambiguous. CDR3 length: 15 amino acids. Germline CDR1 reads SGHNT; CDR2 reads YENEEA. The V end was cut by 1 base, the J end by 0 bases, with 8 bases between. The CDR3 spells CASSLGATSTDTQYF. The CDR3 DNA reads as TGTGCCAGCAGCTTAGGAGCGACTAGCACAGATACGCAGTATTTT.